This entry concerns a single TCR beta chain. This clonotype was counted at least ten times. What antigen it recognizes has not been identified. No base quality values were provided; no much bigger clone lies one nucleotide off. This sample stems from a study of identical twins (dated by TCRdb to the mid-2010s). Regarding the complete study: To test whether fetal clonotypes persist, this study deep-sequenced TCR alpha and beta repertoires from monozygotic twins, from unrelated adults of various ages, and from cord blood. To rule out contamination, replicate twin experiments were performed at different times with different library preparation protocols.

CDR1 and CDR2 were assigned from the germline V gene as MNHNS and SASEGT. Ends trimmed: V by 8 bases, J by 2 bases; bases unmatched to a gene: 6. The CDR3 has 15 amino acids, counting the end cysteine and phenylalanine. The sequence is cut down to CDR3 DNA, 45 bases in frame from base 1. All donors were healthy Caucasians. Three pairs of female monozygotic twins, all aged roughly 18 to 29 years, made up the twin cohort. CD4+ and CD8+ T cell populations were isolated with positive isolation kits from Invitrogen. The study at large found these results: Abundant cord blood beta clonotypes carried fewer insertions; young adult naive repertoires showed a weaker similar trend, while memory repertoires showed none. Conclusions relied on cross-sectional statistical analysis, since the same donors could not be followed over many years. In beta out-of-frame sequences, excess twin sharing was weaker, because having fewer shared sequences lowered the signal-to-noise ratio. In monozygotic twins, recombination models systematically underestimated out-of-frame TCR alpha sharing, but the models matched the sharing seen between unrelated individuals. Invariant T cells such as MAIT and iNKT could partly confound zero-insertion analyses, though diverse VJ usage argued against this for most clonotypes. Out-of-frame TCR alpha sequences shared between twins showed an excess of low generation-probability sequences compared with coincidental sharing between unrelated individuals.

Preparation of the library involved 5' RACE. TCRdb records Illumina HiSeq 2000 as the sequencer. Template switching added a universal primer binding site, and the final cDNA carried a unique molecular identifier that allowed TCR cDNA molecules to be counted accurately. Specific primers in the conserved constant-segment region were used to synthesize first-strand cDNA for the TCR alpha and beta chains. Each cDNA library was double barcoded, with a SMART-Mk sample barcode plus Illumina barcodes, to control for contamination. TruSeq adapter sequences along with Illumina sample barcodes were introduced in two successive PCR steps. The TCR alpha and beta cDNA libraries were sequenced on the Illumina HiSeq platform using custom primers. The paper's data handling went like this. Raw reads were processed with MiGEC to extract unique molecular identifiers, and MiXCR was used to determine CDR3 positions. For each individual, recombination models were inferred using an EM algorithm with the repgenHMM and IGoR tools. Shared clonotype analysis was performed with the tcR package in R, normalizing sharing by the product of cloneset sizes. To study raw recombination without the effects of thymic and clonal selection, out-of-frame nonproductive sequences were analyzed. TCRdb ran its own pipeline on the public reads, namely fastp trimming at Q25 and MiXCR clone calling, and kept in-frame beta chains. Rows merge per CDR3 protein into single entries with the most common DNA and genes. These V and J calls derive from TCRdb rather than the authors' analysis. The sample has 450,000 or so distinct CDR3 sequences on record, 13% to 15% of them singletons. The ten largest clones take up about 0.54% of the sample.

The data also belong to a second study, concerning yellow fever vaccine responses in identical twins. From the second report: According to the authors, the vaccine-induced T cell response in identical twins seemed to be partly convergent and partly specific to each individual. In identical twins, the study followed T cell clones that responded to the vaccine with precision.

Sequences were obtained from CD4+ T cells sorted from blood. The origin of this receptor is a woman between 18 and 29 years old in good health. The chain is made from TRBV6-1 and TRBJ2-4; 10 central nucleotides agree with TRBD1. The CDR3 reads CASCRDRGTKNIQYF. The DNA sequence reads TGTGCCAGCTGCCGGGACAGGGGTACCAAAAACATTCAGTACTTC.